Here is one T cell receptor (beta chain) with its context. Its specific antigen is unknown. Base qualities are missing; no much larger clone stands one base away. Each collaborating institution followed its own protocols to collect whole blood in K2EDTA tubes. For TCRbeta analysis, collaborator samples were shipped as frozen whole blood, as isolated PBMCs, or as DNA extracted from either sample type. The germline V gene sets CDR1 to SNHLY and CDR2 to FYNNEI. The CDR3, cysteine through phenylalanine, is 17 amino acids long. The CDR3 DNA has 51 bases and is translated from base 1. V lost 1 base and J lost 2 bases; the stretch between them is 17 bases long. The immunoSEQ Assay, a bias-controlled multiplex PCR, was used to amplify TCRbeta CDR3 regions from genomic DNA. Under the source paper's analysis protocol: Nucleated cell counts per sample were estimated from amplification of reference gene primers within the assay. To quantify the absolute abundance of each unique TCRbeta CDR3 rearrangement, sequence reads were collapsed and filtered. For each sample, productive Simpson clonality was calculated as the square root of Simpson's diversity index over productive rearrangements. TCRdb's version of the immuneACCESS table is confined to in-frame rearrangements and falls short of the full clone set. An unresolved V gene accounts for under half of the shortfall where checked; the remainder is of unknown origin. V, J and clone size derive from that table, while D and trimming were established from the DNA sequence. The sample yields 90,000 to 130,000 clones; roughly 81% were counted once. Together, the top ten hold approximately 1.3% of the sample.

This sample was taken from a study of blood T cell repertoires in COVID-19 (dated by TCRdb to the early 2020s). About the investigation overall: Collaborator samples came from the United States, Italy and Spain and covered acute and convalescent phases of COVID-19. The prospective study material was composed of cDNA or gDNA derived from T cells, B-cell-depleted T cells, or PBMCs. Deeply sampled blood TCRbeta repertoires from subjects exposed to, actively infected with, or recovered from COVID-19 were included in the dataset. The repertoires were released in a freely available public database intended as a resource for research on the immune response to SARS-CoV-2. The samples were drawn from the first 160 participants of the ongoing ImmuneRACE study and from about 1,200 subjects provided by 6 global collaborators. Nearly every sample came with metadata listing a de-identified subject ID, COVID-19 status, age in years and sex. Where available, HLA class I and class II types were obtained from metadata supplied by the sample provider rather than from assay-based typing. Broader findings and caveats from the paper: Clinical and demographic metadata were provided uncurated, with the amount varying by source and participant.

The sequence joins TRBV2 to TRBJ2-5, with an unclear D gene assignment. The sample consisted of peripheral blood. The TCR sequence derives from a man aged 35 to 55 with acute or convalescent COVID-19. The encoded CDR3 is CASSEGGSTSPQETQYF. DNA sequence: TGTGCCAGCAGTGAAGGTGGCAGTACAAGTCCGCAAGAGACCCAGTACTTC. Extended through the reference TRBV2 and TRBJ2-5 proteins, this CDR3 yields the full variable domain: EPEVTQTPSHQVTQMGQEVILRCVPISNHLYFYWYRQILGQKVEFLVSFYNNEISEKSEIFDDQFSVERPDGSNFTLKIRSTKLEDSAMYFCASSEGGSTSPQETQYFGPGTRLLVL.